This entry lists 21 T cell receptor beta chains sequenced from one sample in a study of Graves' ophthalmopathy and Graves' hyperthyroidism (dated by TCRdb to the late 2010s). Sequencing instrument: Illumina HiSeq 2000. TCR beta CDR3 regions were amplified from RNA transcripts for repertoire sequencing. A first-round RT-PCR used HTBI primers with the Qiagen OneStep RT-PCR kit, followed by a second-round multiplex PCR, size selection and purification. Through fastp at Q25 and MiXCR, TCRdb rebuilt clones from the public reads, retaining in-frame beta chains. Rows with one shared CDR3 protein collapse into an entry with the most common genes and DNA. The sample data list approximately 480,000 distinct CDR3 sequences, and roughly 14% of these were observed just once. The top ten clonotypes cover over 8% of the sample. Sequences were obtained from blood. The receptors shown here come from a woman aged 30 to 39 with Graves' ophthalmopathy. Donor details come from another sample of the same person, matched by shared clones.

This clonotype was detected ten times or more. The V call is TRBV27, the J call TRBJ2-5; 11 nucleotides match TRBD2. The V and J ends lost 5 bases and 5 bases, in that order; junction bases with no gene match: 7. CDR1 MNHEY and CDR2 SMNVEV come from the germline V gene (reference sequence). This CDR3 is 15 amino acids long. The DNA of the CDR3 is TGTGCCAGCAGTAGGTCTAGCGGGAGGTGGGAGACCCAGTACTTC. It translates to CASSRSSGRWETQYF.

This clonotype was seen ten or more times. The V call is TRBV28, the J call TRBJ1-2; D perhaps matches TRBD1 (6 bases). The CDR3 has 15 amino acids. V was cut by 6 bases and J by 1 base, with 15 bases left in between. Germline V gives CDR1 MDHEN, CDR2 SYDVKM. Written as DNA, the CDR3 is TGTGCCAGCAGATCTACGGGACAACATAACTATGGCTACACCTTC. It specifies CASRSTGQHNYGYTF.

The table lists this clonotype with many counts. The chain carries TRBV19 and TRBJ2-7, with 7 bases fitting TRBD1. The germline CDR1 and CDR2 sequences are LNHDA and SQIVND (reference sequence). This CDR3 has 15 amino acids. After removal of 3 bases from V and 1 base from J, the junction contained 6 bases not matched to a gene. The CDR3 DNA sequence: TGTGCCAGTAGTATGGGAGACAGGGCTTCCTACGAGCAGTACTTC. Amino acids: CASSMGDRASYEQYF.

This clonotype has ten or more counts. This chain uses TRBV12-3 or TRBV12-4 with TRBJ1-3; D not resolved. There are 15 residues in the CDR3. Deletions cut 3 bases from V and 2 bases from J, with 11 bases between. The CDR3 here is CASSFSWRTGNTIYF. DNA for the CDR3: TGTGCCAGCAGTTTTTCTTGGAGGACTGGAAACACCATATATTTT.

This clonotype has ten or more counts. The CDR3 loop reads CASSYGQGASEAFF. CDR3 coding DNA: TGTGCCAGCAGTTACGGGCAGGGGGCTAGTGAAGCTTTCTTT. The rearrangement joins TRBV6-5 to TRBJ1-1; TRBD1 agrees at 8 bases. The germline CDR1 and CDR2 sequences are MNHEY and SVGAGI. The CDR3 contains 14 residues. The V segment lost 2 bases and the J segment 7 bases; nucleotides outside the gene matches: 6.

The CDR3 DNA is TGTGCCTGGAGTCCCAAAGGGTTCACAGGGGTCCTCCTCAGTGGAAACACCATATATTTT. Protein product: CAWSPKGFTGVLLSGNTIYF. J is TRBJ1-3 and V is TRBV30; 7 nucleotides line up with TRBD1. Trimming took 2 bases from V and 3 from J; bases not matched to a gene: 22. The germline gives CDR1 GTSNPN, CDR2 SVGIG (reference sequence). This CDR3 comprises 20 residues.

This clonotype showed up many times. The gene calls are TRBV27 and TRBJ1-1; 8 bases are shared with TRBD1. This CDR3 contains 16 residues. CDR1 MNHEY and CDR2 SMNVEV come from the germline V gene (reference sequence). V dropped 0 bases and J dropped 2; count of bases not matched to a gene: 5. The DNA of the CDR3 is TGTGCCAGCAGTTTATCCGGAACAGGGGGTAACACTGAAGCTTTCTTT. Its protein product is CASSLSGTGGNTEAFF.

This clonotype appeared many times. This chain uses TRBV7-9 with TRBJ1-1; D unresolved. V was cut by 0 bases and J by 1 base, with 12 bases left in between. The CDR3 extends over 16 amino acids. Germline V gene data show CDR1 as SEHNR and CDR2 as FQNEAQ (reference sequence). DNA of the CDR3: TGTGCCAGCAGCTTAGCAGGGATGTTCTGGAACACTGAAGCTTTCTTT. This codes for CASSLAGMFWNTEAFF.

There are a few counts of this clonotype. The CDR3 here is CASKLGQGTDTQYF. The CDR3 DNA reads as TGCGCCAGCAAATTGGGACAGGGCACAGATACGCAGTATTTT. The genes are TRBV4-1 and TRBJ2-3, with 8 bases lining up with TRBD1. Germline loops: CDR1 MGHRA, CDR2 YSYEKL. V gave up 7 bases and J gave up 1 base; unmatched junction bases: 4. There are 14 residues in the CDR3.

This clonotype has a count of ten or more. This rearrangement joins TRBV5-1 to TRBJ2-7, with 11 positions matching TRBD1. V shed 0 bases and J 2 bases; nucleotides not matched to a gene: 4. Per the germline V gene, CDR1 is SGHRS and CDR2 is YFSETQ. The CDR3 is 16 amino acids. CDR3 DNA sequence: TGCGCCAGCAGCTTGGTTGGGGGACAGGGGGCCTACGAGCAGTACTTC. Its protein is CASSLVGGQGAYEQYF.

This clonotype has a count of ten or more. V usage is TRBV20-1 and J usage is TRBJ2-2, with a weak D call TRBD1 (5 bases). The CDR3 totals 16 residues. The V end was cut by 0 bases, the J end by 2 bases, with 13 bases between. CDR1 is DFQATT and CDR2 is SNEGSKA in the germline V gene (reference sequence). The CDR3 DNA follows: TGCAGTGCTAGAGATTATAGGTGGACAAACACCGGGGAGCTGTTTTTT. Protein sequence: CSARDYRWTNTGELFF.

This rearrangement joins TRBV18 to TRBJ2-2; D might be TRBD1 (7 bases). This CDR3 has 19 amino acids. V lost 2 bases and J 2 bases, leaving 21 bases between the germline ends. CDR1 is KGHSH and CDR2 is LQKENI in the germline V gene. CDR3 protein: CASSPTKGGPGTNTGELFF. DNA of the CDR3: TGTGCCAGCTCACCAACAAAAGGGGGCCCAGGGACTAACACCGGGGAGCTGTTTTTT.

This clonotype was observed a handful of times. J is TRBJ1-5 and V is TRBV20-1; TRBD1 agrees at 7 bases. Germline lookup yields CDR1 DFQATT and CDR2 SNEGSKA (reference sequence). The J segment lost 5 bases and the V segment lost 5 bases, leaving 15 bases of the junction unmatched. This CDR3 is 16 amino acids long. The CDR3 DNA is TGCAGTGCTCCTATCAGACAGGGTTTTGTCGATCAGCCCCAGCATTTT. As protein: CSAPIRQGFVDQPQHF.

In this sample, this clonotype turned up many times. The V and J genes are TRBV25-1 and TRBJ2-6; 7 bases map to TRBD1. The CDR3 is made up of 17 amino acids. V was pared by 10 bases and J by 0 bases, with 12 bases of the junction left unmatched. Germline V gives CDR1 MGHDK, CDR2 SYGVNS. CDR3 DNA: TGTGCCACAGCGCGTGAGACAGGGAACTCTGGGGCCAACGTCCTGACTTTC. Protein: CATARETGNSGANVLTF.

In this sample, this clonotype turned up many times. The chain has TRBV12-3 or TRBV12-4 and TRBJ1-2; a weak D match, TRBD1 (6 bases). This CDR3 spans 15 amino acids. Trimming took off 1 base at V and 8 bases at J, with 17 bases between the two ends. The CDR3 DNA reads TGTGCCAGCAGTTTAGGACAGGCTTTTTGGAAAGGCTACACCTTC. Translated: CASSLGQAFWKGYTF.

This clonotype was seen many times. The chain joins TRBV29-1 to TRBJ1-2; 8 bases map to TRBD1. Trimming at V came to 3 bases and at J to 2 bases, leaving 14 bases not matched to a gene. CDR1 SQVTM and CDR2 ANQGSEA come from the germline V gene. This CDR3 is built from 17 residues. The CDR3 reads CSVDLAFGQGRNYGYTF. Here the CDR3 DNA reads TGCAGCGTTGACCTTGCGTTTGGACAGGGTCGGAACTATGGCTACACCTTC.

The sample holds many counts of this clonotype. The chain combines TRBV6-2 or TRBV6-3 with TRBJ2-7; tentatively, D is TRBD1 (6 bases). Trimming shortened V by 4 bases and J by 7 bases, and 29 bases separated the two germline ends. The CDR3 spans 18 residues. The germline V gene encodes CDR1 MNHEY and CDR2 SVGEGT. This CDR3 reads CASSLSPPARLGHHEQYF. Written as DNA, the CDR3 is TGTGCCAGCAGTTTGTCACCTCCAGCCCGCCTGGGACACCATGAGCAGTACTTC.

The CDR3 DNA sequence: TGTGCCAGCAGCGTAGACCCAGCGGGGGCACCCGGGGAGCAGTACTTC. This gives the protein CASSVDPAGAPGEQYF. This chain links TRBV9 with TRBJ2-7, with 8 bases fitting TRBD2. The CDR3 is 16 amino acids. With 0 bases clipped from V and 7 bases from J, the junction kept 12 bases outside the gene matches. CDR1 is SGDLS and CDR2 is YYNGEE in the germline V gene.

This clonotype was counted a few times. CDR3 loop: CASSETRRDTEAFF. CDR3 DNA: TGTGCCAGCAGCGAGACAAGGCGGGACACTGAAGCTTTCTTT. The chain links TRBV11-1 to TRBJ1-1; D not resolved. There are 14 residues in the CDR3. V shed 5 bases and J shed 3 bases, with 13 bases lying between them. Germline-derived CDR1 and CDR2 are SGHAT and FQDESV (reference sequence).

This clonotype was observed at least ten times. One end of the junction fails to match germline, which may point to a read error. The chain recombines TRBV27 with TRBJ1-1; no definite D call. Looked up from germline, CDR1 is MNHEY and CDR2 is SMNVEV (reference sequence). The CDR3 sequence is 14 residues long. CDR3 in DNA: TGTGCCAGCAGTCTATCGGGGTCGTTCACTGAAGCTTTCTTT. Encoded protein: CASSLSGSFTEAFF.

This clonotype was picked up many times. The chain links TRBV28 to TRBJ2-1; perhaps D is TRBD1 or TRBD2 (5 bases each). The CDR3 sequence is 13 residues long. The germline V gene has CDR1 MDHEN and CDR2 SYDVKM. Trimming left V 11 bases short and J 7 bases short, with 18 bases between. CDR3 DNA: TGTGCCGAAAGCCGGGACCGAGCAAATGAGCAGTTCTTC. Protein product: CAESRDRANEQFF.